This T cell receptor beta chain comes out of a study of T cell responses to AZD1222 COVID-19 vaccine. Whole-study context: Pooled samples include second doses given at about 4 or 12 weeks.

With respect to this clone: Its matching antigen is unknown.

General study results and limits: Clonal diversity was possibly underestimated, and white British individuals and females predominated among donors. Reportedly, nearly half of unique spike TCRs recognized epitopes outside B.1.351/B.1.1.7 mutations.

The CDR3 is 16 residues long. Trimming removed 7 bases from V and 0 bases from J, with 18 bases in between. Per the germline V gene, CDR1 is MDHEN and CDR2 is SYDVKM. Repertoires were generated with immunoSEQ multiplex PCR, while TCRdb's copy carries only in-frame clones and drops some. The sample lists under 150,000 clones; roughly 87% were seen once. Sample: peripheral blood, taken on day 0 of AZD1222 vaccination. This receptor was obtained from an adult in good health. The chain links TRBV28 to TRBJ1-2; no clear D gene. CDR3 sequence reads: CASITGRTATNYGYTF. As DNA, the CDR3 is TGTGCCAGCATTACTGGGAGGACGGCTACTAACTATGGCTACACCTTC.